This TCR beta chain is drawn from a study of siplizumab effects on memory and regulatory T cells. This CDR3 has 15 residues. The V gene's germline CDR1 is LNHDA and CDR2 SQIVND (reference sequence). The V and J ends lost 3 bases and 6 bases respectively, with 14 bases between them. Sequenced by immunoSEQ multiplex PCR; TCRdb stores in-frame clones only, minus some. The table records about 100,000 clones, approximately 94% of them present only once. Comment on this clone: What it binds is unknown.

The study's findings and limits: The mean Treg-derived percentage of mappable alloreactive CD4+ clones was approximately 70% with siplizumab compared with 25% to 30% in controls. A minor share of alloreactive clones matched unstimulated subsets. Naive T cells appeared more diverse than memory cells and seemed to be major alloresponse contributors. No functional test confirmed suppression by proliferating siplizumab-culture Tregs.

The sequenced material came from Tregs sorted from blood. The chain employs TRBV19 and TRBJ1-4; the D is unclear. This clonotype originated in a human donor in good health. Here the CDR3 reads CASSIGQISYEKLFF. CDR3 coding DNA: TGTGCCAGTAGTATCGGGCAGATAAGTTATGAAAAACTGTTTTTT.